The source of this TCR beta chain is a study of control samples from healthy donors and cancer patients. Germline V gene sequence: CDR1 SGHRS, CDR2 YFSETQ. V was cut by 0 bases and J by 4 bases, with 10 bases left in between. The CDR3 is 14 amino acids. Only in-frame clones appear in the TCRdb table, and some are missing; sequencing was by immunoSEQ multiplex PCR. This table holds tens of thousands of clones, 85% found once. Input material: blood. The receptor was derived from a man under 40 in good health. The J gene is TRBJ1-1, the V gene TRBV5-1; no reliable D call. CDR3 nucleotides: TGCGCCAGCAGCTTGGCGCCCAAGGTCACTGAAGCTTTCTTT. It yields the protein CASSLAPKVTEAFF. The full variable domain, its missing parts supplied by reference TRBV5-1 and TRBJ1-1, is KAGVTQTPRYLIKTRGQQVTLSCSPISGHRSVSWYQQTPGQGLQFLFEYFSETQRNKGNFPGRFSGRQFSNSRSEMNVSTLELGDSALYLCASSLAPKVTEAFFGQGTRLTVV.